Below, one T cell receptor (beta chain) is given with its context. This sample is drawn from a study of blood T cell repertoires in COVID-19. The V gene end was trimmed by 0 bases and the J gene end by 4 bases; junction bases not matched to a gene: 8. Germline V gene lookup returns CDR1 LGHDT and CDR2 YNNKEL (reference sequence). CDR3 length: 18 residues. Sequencing used immunoSEQ multiplex PCR; TCRdb keeps in-frame clones, though not all of them. This sample has 150,000 to 200,000 clones, with 84% found just once. The source of this sequence is a woman in her twenties or thirties who had been exposed to COVID-19. This chain uses TRBV3-1 (or the pseudogene TRBV3-2) with TRBJ2-3; 12 nucleotides align to TRBD2. The sequenced sample was PBMCs or T cells enriched from blood (not recorded which). The DNA of the CDR3 is TGTGCCAGCAGCCAAGATGGGCTAGCGGGGGGGTACGCAGATACGCAGTATTTT. It encodes CASSQDGLAGGYADTQYF.